These T cell receptor beta chains were read from a single sample in a study of T-cell memory formation after mild COVID-19. MiXCR, run by TCRdb on the 5' RACE reads, gives a single entry per CDR3 protein. The sample consists of 140,000 to 150,000 distinct CDR3 sequences, approximately 26% of them appearing once. The sample taken for sequencing was PBMCs or a T cell subset sorted from them (not recorded which). The source is an adult woman who had mild COVID-19 (a few samples of this study predate the infection). Cell type and time point are not known. Each CDR3 is given with its conserved first and last residue. A D gene is named only where the DNA matches it firmly. Expanded clones are given a class, and other clones once, few, many or no size at all.

D gene | clone size | J gene | V gene | CDR3 DNA | CDR3 protein
NA | many | TRBJ2-2 | TRBV12-3/TRBV12-4 | TGTGCCAGCAGTCCTCCGGTCAACACCGGGGAGCTGTTTTTT | CASSPPVNTGELFF
NA | NA | TRBJ1-5 | TRBV7-9 | TGTGCCAGCAGCTACGTGGGTAATCAGCCCCAGCATTTT | CASSYVGNQPQHF
NA | NA | TRBJ1-1 | TRBV9 | TGTGCCAGCAGCGCCGGCCAGACCACTGAAGCTTTCTTT | CASSAGQTTEAFF
NA | NA | TRBJ1-1 | TRBV15 | TGTGCCACCAGCAGAGATCGAAGCAGGGGAGCTGAAGCTTTCTTT | CATSRDRSRGAEAFF
NA | NA | TRBJ1-1 | TRBV10-3 | TGTGCCACCGGTGGGGGGGCAACTGAAGCTTTCTTT | CATGGGATEAFF
NA | few | TRBJ1-1 | TRBV7-9 | TGTGCCAGCAGCTTAGCAGGGCAGGGGAAGACTGAAGCTTTCTTT | CASSLAGQGKTEAFF
NA | few | TRBJ1-2 | TRBV24-1 | TGTGCCACCAGTGTTGGGCAGAACTATGGCTACACCTTC | CATSVGQNYGYTF
NA | few | TRBJ1-2 | TRBV9 | TGTGCCAGCAGCGTGCTCGGGACACCCGGGAGCTATGGCTACACCTTC | CASSVLGTPGSYGYTF
NA | many | TRBJ2-2 | TRBV29-1 | TGCAGCGTTGCTGAAGAGGGGGTCACCGGGGAGCTGTTTTTT | CSVAEEGVTGELFF
TRBD1 | few | TRBJ2-1 | TRBV7-9 | TGTGCCAGCAGCTCGGGACAGGGACAGTTCTTC | CASSSGQGQFF
NA | few | TRBJ2-1 | TRBV2 | TGTGCCAGCAGTCCCGAGGGTGAGCAGTTCTTC | CASSPEGEQFF
NA | NA | TRBJ1-2 | TRBV29-1 | TGCAGCGTCCGGGACGCTAACTATGGCTACACCTTC | CSVRDANYGYTF
NA | NA | TRBJ2-7 | TRBV6-1 | TGTGCCAGCAGAGGGCTGGGGGTCGTACAGTACGAGCAGTACTTC | CASRGLGVVQYEQYF
NA | few | TRBJ2-2 | TRBV7-9 | TGTGCCAGCAGTCTTACCCCCAGGCCCGGGGAGCTGTTTTTT | CASSLTPRPGELFF
NA | NA | TRBJ2-5 | TRBV5-5 | TGTGCCAGCAGCCGGAAGCCAGGGTTCTCGGAGACCCAGTACTTC | CASSRKPGFSETQYF
TRBD1 | NA | TRBJ2-7 | TRBV4-3 | TGCGCCAGCAGCCAAGGGACAGGGGCAACGCTCGAGCAGTACTTC | CASSQGTGATLEQYF
NA | few | TRBJ2-5 | TRBV2 | TGTGCCAGCAGAGAGGGTCCCTGGGAAGAGTGCGTGTACTTC | CASREGPWEECVYF
NA | NA | TRBJ2-1 | TRBV5-1 | TGCGCCAGCAGCTTGTTGGCCTCGGCAGATGAGCAGTTCTTC | CASSLLASADEQFF
NA | NA | TRBJ1-1 | TRBV4-2 | TGTGCCAGCAGCCAAGTTTTGGCAGAAAACACTGAAGCTTTCTTT | CASSQVLAENTEAFF
NA | NA | TRBJ1-1 | TRBV2 | TGTGCCAGCAAAGACCCAGCAGGAACTTTGAACACTGAAGCTTTCTTT | CASKDPAGTLNTEAFF
NA | few | TRBJ2-7 | TRBV2 | TGTGCCAGCAGGATGACGGTCTACGAGCAGTACTTC | CASRMTVYEQYF
NA | NA | TRBJ2-3 | TRBV27 | TGTGCCAGCAGTTTATCGGCAGGGATGACAGATACGCAGTATTTT | CASSLSAGMTDTQYF
NA | many | TRBJ1-2 | TRBV29-1 | TGCAGCGTTGAGGCGCACGACTATGGCTACACCTTC | CSVEAHDYGYTF
TRBD1 | NA | TRBJ2-7 | TRBV7-2 | TGTGCCAGCTTCCGGACAGGGAGTCCCTACGAGCAGTACTTC | CASFRTGSPYEQYF
NA | NA | TRBJ2-7 | TRBV25-1 | TGTGCCAGCAGTGGCTCAGGGTACGAGCAGTACTTC | CASSGSGYEQYF
TRBD1 | few | TRBJ1-5 | TRBV10-3 | TGTGCCATCAGTGAGGTGACAGGGTACGATCAGCCCCAGCATTTT | CAISEVTGYDQPQHF
NA | NA | TRBJ1-1 | TRBV29-1 | TGCAGCGTTGAAGATCCAGGCCCGGGAGTTGTGAACACTGAAGCTTTCTTT | CSVEDPGPGVVNTEAFF
TRBD2 | many | TRBJ2-7 | TRBV20-1 | TGCAGTGCTAGCACTAGCGGGGGGTTCTCCTACGAGCAGTACTTC | CSASTSGGFSYEQYF
NA | few | TRBJ2-1 | TRBV6-5 | TGTGCCACCTCGGACGGGGGAAGCTCCTACAATGAGCAGTTCTTC | CATSDGGSSYNEQFF
TRBD1 | NA | TRBJ2-1 | TRBV27 | TGTGCCAGCAGTTTATCTCAGGGGGCCTACAATGAGCAGTTCTTC | CASSLSQGAYNEQFF
NA | many | TRBJ2-5 | TRBV4-1 | TGCGCCAGCAGCCCGACGGGCGAGACCCAGTACTTC | CASSPTGETQYF
NA | NA | TRBJ2-2 | TRBV7-8 | TGTGCCAGCAGCTTTTCTCCTCCAACTGCAGTCTCTCCCGGGGAGCTGTTTTTT | CASSFSPPTAVSPGELFF
NA | few | TRBJ2-3 | TRBV5-6 | TGTGCCAGCAGCTTGTTTCGAGATACGCAGTATTTT | CASSLFRDTQYF
TRBD1 | few | TRBJ2-2 | TRBV7-9 | TGTGCCAGCGTGACAGGGCGGTCCGGGGAGCTGTTTTTT | CASVTGRSGELFF
TRBD2 | few | TRBJ2-7 | TRBV20-1 | TGCAGTGCTAGATCCCCTCCGGGGGGACCCCTCTCCTACGAGCAGTACTTC | CSARSPPGGPLSYEQYF
NA | many | TRBJ2-7 | TRBV14 | TGTGCCAGCAGCCAAGCTTTGCGGGGCCCTGGAGAGCAGTACTTC | CASSQALRGPGEQYF
NA | NA | TRBJ1-4 | TRBV7-9 | TGTGCCAGCAGCTCTACCCAGGATGAGGGCTTCGATGAAAAACTGTTTTTT | CASSSTQDEGFDEKLFF
NA | few | TRBJ2-3 | TRBV6-6 | TGTGCCAGCAGTTACTCGGGACTGCTCACCTCTAGCACAGATACGCAGTATTTT | CASSYSGLLTSSTDTQYF
NA | few | TRBJ1-5 | TRBV20-1 | TGCAGTGCTATCGAAGGGGGGGTGAACAATCAGCCCCAGCATTTT | CSAIEGGVNNQPQHF
TRBD2 | NA | TRBJ2-5 | TRBV24-1 | TGTGCCACCAGTGAGATCCAACTAGCGGGGTTGGAGACCCAGTACTTC | CATSEIQLAGLETQYF
TRBD1 | NA | TRBJ1-1 | TRBV15 | TGTGCCACCAGCAGACTAGGGGGCTACGACACTGAAGCTTTCTTT | CATSRLGGYDTEAFF
NA | few | TRBJ2-1 | TRBV4-1 | TGCGCCAGCAGCCAAGTGGGTGGGGGACTTAACAATGAGCAGTTCTTC | CASSQVGGGLNNEQFF
TRBD2 | NA | TRBJ2-1 | TRBV9 | TGTGCCAGCAGCGTAGGGGGGACTATCTTCAATGAGCAGTTCTTC | CASSVGGTIFNEQFF
NA | few | TRBJ1-4 | TRBV7-6 | TGTGCCAGCAGCTCAGGGGAGGAGGAAAAACTGTTTTTT | CASSSGEEEKLFF
NA | few | TRBJ1-1 | TRBV5-1 | TGCGCCAGCAGCTTGGGGGAGGGAGGGCACACTGAAGCTTTCTTT | CASSLGEGGHTEAFF
NA | NA | TRBJ2-7 | TRBV5-5 | TGTGCCAGCAGCTTGTACCAGGGGAGCTCCTACGAGCAGTACTTC | CASSLYQGSSYEQYF
NA | few | TRBJ2-5 | TRBV5-6 | TGTGCCAGCAGCTTGGCCGGGTCTATCGGGACCCAGTACTTC | CASSLAGSIGTQYF
NA | few | TRBJ2-7 | TRBV6-5 | TGTGCCAGCAGCCTCGGCACAAGCGGGCACTCCTACGAGCAGTACTTC | CASSLGTSGHSYEQYF
TRBD1 | few | TRBJ2-1 | TRBV18 | TGTGCCAGCTCACCACCGGGACAGGGGTGGAATGAGCAGTTCTTC | CASSPPGQGWNEQFF
TRBD1 | few | TRBJ1-2 | TRBV13 | TGTGCCAGCAGTCCGGACAGGGGGCTTAATGGCTACACCTTC | CASSPDRGLNGYTF
TRBD2 | once | TRBJ2-1 | TRBV24-1 | TGTGCCACCAGTGATTGGGTTAGCGGGGGTGAGCAGTTCTTC | CATSDWVSGGEQFF
NA | few | TRBJ2-6 | TRBV7-9 | TGTGCCAGCAGCTTTAACCCCGTCCTGACTTTC | CASSFNPVLTF
NA | many | TRBJ1-1 | TRBV29-1 | TGCAGCGCTGACGGACAGACGAACACTGAAGCTTTCTTT | CSADGQTNTEAFF
NA | NA | TRBJ2-7 | TRBV11-1 | TGTGCCAGCAGCTTCGACAGAGGAGGGTACGAGCAGTACTTC | CASSFDRGGYEQYF